This T cell receptor beta chain was identified during a study of cytomegalovirus exposure and HLA in healthy donors. General study results and limits: Many donors shared some public TCRs, even though most TCR sequences were rare.

The CDR3 spans 14 residues. V shed 5 bases, J shed 2 bases, and the junction held 4 bases outside the gene matches. CDR1 and CDR2 (germline): SGHAT, FQNNGV. Sequencing used immunoSEQ multiplex PCR; TCRdb keeps in-frame clones, though not all of them. The sample lists about 78,000 clones; 90% to 96% were seen once. Comment on this clone: Its antigen is undetermined.

This rearrangement joins TRBV11-2 to TRBJ2-7, with TRBD2 identical over 9 bases. The sample consisted of PBMCs. The TCR originated in a man aged 18 to 29 in good health and CMV-seropositive. In DNA form, the CDR3 reads TGTGCCAGCAGCCGACTAGCGGAGACCTACGAGCAGTACTTC. Translated, it gives CASSRLAETYEQYF.